Below, 16 T cell receptor beta chains from the same sample are listed, as sequenced in a study of blood T cell repertoires in COVID-19. Here immunoSEQ multiplex PCR was the method, and the copy in TCRdb shows in-frame clones only, minus some. The table lists under 200,000 clones, over 80% of them singletons. The sample comprised peripheral blood. Source of these receptors: a woman aged 60 to 75 with COVID-19, enrolled during active disease.

The J gene is TRBJ2-2, the V gene TRBV5-1, with a tentative D call TRBD1 (5 bases). Germline CDR1 and CDR2: SGHRS and YFSETQ. With 2 bases removed from V and 7 bases from J, the gap between germline ends came to 12 bases. The CDR3 covers 14 residues. DNA for the CDR3: TGCGCCAGCAGCTTACGATCAGGGATCGGGGAGCTGTTTTTT. Its translation is CASSLRSGIGELFF.

The chain uses TRBV7-8 and TRBJ1-2, with TRBD1 as a possible D gene (5 bases). The CDR3 is 13 residues long. Germline V gene lookup returns CDR1 SGHVS and CDR2 FQNEAQ. Trimming took off 2 bases at V and 6 bases at J, with 10 bases between the two ends. This CDR3 is CASSLNRLDGYTF. The CDR3 nucleotides are TGTGCCAGCAGCTTAAACAGGCTGGATGGCTACACCTTC.

J is TRBJ2-7 and V is TRBV7-9; possibly TRBD1 for D (6 bases). V was clipped by 4 bases and J by 7 bases, with 29 bases between them. The CDR3 consists of 18 residues. From germline, CDR1 is SEHNR and CDR2 FQNEAQ (reference sequence). The DNA for the CDR3 is TGTGCCAGCAGCTCGGTGGTGACAGGCAGTTGGCCCTTACGAGAGCAGTACTTC. It yields the protein CASSSVVTGSWPLREQYF.

V usage is TRBV24-1 and J usage is TRBJ2-3; 7 positions agree with TRBD2. The CDR3 runs to 12 residues. V lost 12 bases and J lost 5; bases outside the gene matches: 7. Germline CDR1 KGHDR, CDR2 SFDVKD. DNA for the CDR3: TGTGCCTCCTCCCGCGGGGGAGATACGCAGTATTTT. It specifies CASSRGGDTQYF.

The chain recombines TRBV29-1 with TRBJ2-6, with 8 bases aligning to TRBD2. This CDR3 has 17 residues. Germline V gene data show CDR1 as SQVTM and CDR2 as ANQGSEA. With V trimmed by 7 bases and J by 2 bases, 13 bases remained unmatched. The CDR3 spells CSALGPGGRAGANVLTF. The CDR3 region has the DNA TGCAGCGCCCTCGGCCCGGGGGGGCGTGCTGGGGCCAACGTCCTGACTTTC.

The gene calls are TRBV28 and TRBJ1-6; 9 bases align to TRBD1. Looked up from germline, CDR1 is MDHEN and CDR2 is SYDVKM. This CDR3 is 14 amino acids long. V was clipped by 6 bases and J by 9 bases; unmatched bases: 6. The CDR3 here is CASSPPDRGSPLHF. CDR3 bases: TGTGCCAGCAGCCCCCCGGACAGGGGTTCACCCCTCCACTTT.

The chain has TRBV6-5 and TRBJ1-2, with a weak D call TRBD1 (6 bases). Trimming shortened V by 10 bases and J by 5 bases, and 11 bases separated the two germline ends. CDR3 length equals 11 residues. The germline V gene has CDR1 MNHEY and CDR2 SVGAGI. This CDR3 reads CATRGGYGYTF. The CDR3 nucleotides read TGTGCCACCCGAGGGGGTTATGGCTACACCTTC.

This chain connects TRBV10-3 to TRBJ2-2; 10 nucleotides match TRBD1. The CDR3 spans 16 residues. From germline, CDR1 is ENHRY and CDR2 SYGVKD. Losses at the gene ends were 6 bases for V and 3 bases for J; bases not matched to a gene: 7. The CDR3, as DNA: TGTGCCATCAGGGGATCCGGGACAGGGGACACCGGGGAGCTGTTTTTT. Translation gives CAIRGSGTGDTGELFF.

The chain links TRBV5-1 to TRBJ1-4; TRBD1 might be the D (5 bases). The CDR3 totals 14 residues. Looked up from germline, CDR1 is SGHRS and CDR2 is YFSETQ. Trimming stripped 4 bases from V and 2 bases from J, with 9 bases between. CDR3 region: CASSQGGTNEKLFF. DNA for the CDR3: TGCGCCAGCAGCCAGGGAGGGACTAATGAAAAACTGTTTTTT.

The rearrangement links TRBV5-4 to TRBJ2-2, with 9 bases that match TRBD2. With V trimmed by 1 base and J by 1 base, 2 bases remained unmatched. Per germline, CDR1 SGHNT and CDR2 YYREEE (reference sequence). The CDR3 runs 16 residues. CDR3 sequence reads: CASSLQLAGNTGELFF. The CDR3 DNA reads as TGTGCCAGCAGCTTGCAACTAGCGGGGAACACCGGGGAGCTGTTTTTT.

CDR3 coding DNA: TGTGCCAGCAGCTTACTCCCCGGGACAGGGCAGGAGACCCAGTACTTC. Its translation is CASSLLPGTGQETQYF. This chain connects TRBV13 to TRBJ2-5, with 9 bases lining up with TRBD1. Germline V gene sequence: CDR1 PRHDT, CDR2 FYEKMQ (reference sequence). The junction had 9 bases not matched to a gene; V was cut back by 2 bases and J by 5 bases. The CDR3 contains 16 residues.

V and J are TRBV3-1 (or the pseudogene TRBV3-2) and TRBJ1-3; D perhaps matches TRBD1 (6 bases). The CDR3 has 13 amino acids. Trimming left V 4 bases short and J 5 bases short, with 9 bases between. Looked up from germline, CDR1 is LGHDT and CDR2 is YNNKEL (reference sequence). CDR3 loop: CASSPDSRNTIYF. CDR3 nucleotides: TGTGCCAGCAGCCCGGACAGCCGAAACACCATATATTTT.

The chain recombines TRBV6-1 with TRBJ2-5; the match to TRBD2 covers 8 bases. Germline CDR1 reads MNHNS; CDR2 reads SASEGT. The CDR3 length is 18 residues. The V segment lost 3 bases and the J segment 1 base; nucleotides outside the gene matches: 13. CDR3 amino acids: CASSDGNWAGGSQETQYF. The CDR3 DNA follows: TGTGCCAGCAGTGACGGCAACTGGGCGGGGGGCTCCCAAGAGACCCAGTACTTC.

The gene calls are TRBV18 and TRBJ1-4; a possible D gene is TRBD1 (5 bases). The V end lost 4 bases, the J end lost 0 bases, and 15 bases lay between the germline ends. Germline V gene data show CDR1 as KGHSH and CDR2 as LQKENI. The CDR3 spans 17 residues. Written as DNA, the CDR3 is TGTGCCAGCTCACTTGATTTCTACAGGTCAACTAATGAAAAACTGTTTTTT. It encodes CASSLDFYRSTNEKLFF.

This clone ranks as medium-sized. The chain has TRBV6-4 and TRBJ2-3; 9 bases are shared with TRBD2. Germline V CDR1 and CDR2: MRHNA, SNTAGT. Trimming removed 4 bases from V and 1 base from J; junction bases left unmatched: 0. This CDR3 has 14 residues. The CDR3 DNA reads TGTGCCAGCAGTGGGACTAGCGGCACAGATACGCAGTATTTT. Encoded protein: CASSGTSGTDTQYF.

The chain carries TRBV6-5 and TRBJ2-3; 7 bases fit TRBD1. Per germline, CDR1 MNHEY and CDR2 SVGAGI. This CDR3 spans 16 amino acids. The ends lost 0 bases at V and 5 bases at J; junction bases unmatched: 8. CDR3: CASSYSRGPLGDTQYF. The CDR3 coding sequence is TGTGCCAGCAGTTACTCGAGGGGGCCCTTGGGAGATACGCAGTATTTT.